These T cell receptor beta chains were read from a single sample in a study of T cell repertoires in cytomegalovirus infection. The antigens these receptors bind are not known. A single record per CDR3 protein comes from TCRdb applying MiXCR to the reads. Of roughly 500,000 distinct CDR3 sequences detected, 25% to 35% appear once; the ten largest clones hold roughly a sixth. Sequenced here: cultured PBMCs, sampled from culture after CMV antigen stimulation. The receptors were sampled from a human donor in good health (CMV status not recorded). Some clones in this sample may be carry-over from other donors' samples. CDR3s include the opening cysteine and the closing phenylalanine or tryptophan. The D gene is left open where the match is weak. For some rows the clone size is stated as once, few or many, or as a class when expanded; others skip it.

TRBV20-1	TRBD2	TRBJ2-1	.	CSALIPSGVGNEQFF	TGCAGTGCCTTAATCCCTAGCGGGGTCGGTAATGAGCAGTTCTTC
TRBV4-3	.	TRBJ1-6	.	CASSQESYNSPLHF	TGCGCCAGCAGCCAAGAATCCTATAATTCACCCCTCCACTTT
TRBV12-3/TRBV12-4	TRBD1	TRBJ2-2	few	CASSPGQGFTGELFF	TGTGCCAGCAGTCCGGGACAGGGATTCACCGGGGAGCTGTTTTTT
TRBV6-1	.	TRBJ1-1	many	CASSEALGNTEAFF	TGTGCCAGCAGTGAAGCGCTAGGGAACACTGAAGCTTTCTTT
TRBV7-6	.	TRBJ2-2	.	CASSLVSAEKNTGELFF	TGTGCCAGCAGCTTAGTGTCGGCGGAAAAGAACACCGGGGAGCTGTTTTTT
TRBV7-4	.	TRBJ1-2	.	CASSLDVGGLDYGYTF	TGTGCCAGCAGCTTAGATGTTGGGGGGCTCGACTATGGCTACACCTTC
TRBV2	.	TRBJ1-5	.	CASGQDSNNQPQHF	TGTGCCAGCGGCCAGGACAGCAACAATCAGCCCCAGCATTTT
TRBV15	.	TRBJ2-7	.	CATSRDMRGGPEEQYF	TGTGCCACCAGCAGAGATATGCGGGGAGGTCCGGAGGAGCAGTACTTC
TRBV4-1	.	TRBJ2-5	.	CASSQSMPPGETQYF	TGCGCCAGCAGCCAAAGCATGCCCCCTGGAGAGACCCAGTACTTC
TRBV7-6	TRBD1	TRBJ2-7	.	CASSLSPGQALYEQYF	TGTGCCAGCAGCTTATCCCCGGGACAGGCCTTATACGAGCAGTACTTC
TRBV27	TRBD1	TRBJ2-1	few	CASRRGYEQFF	TGTGCCAGCCGCAGGGGGTATGAGCAGTTCTTC
TRBV2	.	TRBJ1-1	.	CASSAGPYAEAFF	TGTGCCAGCAGTGCGGGACCTTACGCTGAAGCTTTCTTT
TRBV6-2/TRBV6-3	TRBD1	TRBJ2-2	.	CASSTGQEKPGELFF	TGTGCCAGCAGTACGGGACAGGAGAAACCCGGGGAGCTGTTTTTT
TRBV7-2	TRBD2	TRBJ2-1	.	CASSLLAGGIYNEQFF	TGTGCCAGCAGCTTGCTAGCGGGGGGTATATACAATGAGCAGTTCTTC
TRBV11-2	.	TRBJ2-2	.	CASSLTVNTGELFF	TGTGCCAGCAGCTTGACAGTGAACACCGGGGAGCTGTTTTTT
TRBV7-2	TRBD1	TRBJ1-5	few	CASRPGGGNQPQHF	TGTGCCAGCAGACCAGGGGGAGGCAATCAGCCCCAGCATTTT
TRBV10-2	.	TRBJ2-1	few	CASSLYTQDPYNEQFF	TGCGCCAGCAGCCTTTACACGCAGGACCCCTACAATGAGCAGTTCTTC
TRBV7-9	.	TRBJ2-5	.	CASSLESPKTQYF	TGTGCCAGCAGCTTAGAGTCCCCCAAGACCCAGTACTTC
TRBV4-2	.	TRBJ2-4	.	CASSRDRTTLAGNIQYF	TGTGCCAGCAGCCGAGACAGGACGACCCTAGCCGGAAACATTCAGTACTTC
TRBV4-1	.	TRBJ2-3	.	CASSQVPAGTDTQYF	TGCGCCAGCAGCCAAGTTCCAGCCGGCACAGATACGCAGTATTTT
TRBV7-2	TRBD1	TRBJ1-2	many	CASSHTRGPGGYTF	TGTGCCAGCAGCCACACCAGGGGGCCGGGTGGCTACACCTTC
TRBV27	.	TRBJ2-3	few	CASSLFGVTQQVTDTQYF	TGTGCCAGCAGTTTATTCGGGGTGACCCAACAAGTCACAGATACGCAGTATTTT
TRBV12-3/TRBV12-4	.	TRBJ2-7	.	CASSFYGGEQYF	TGTGCCAGCAGCTTCTATGGAGGGGAGCAGTACTTC
TRBV6-2/TRBV6-3	TRBD1	TRBJ1-2	.	CASSLTHPGQSNYGYTF	TGTGCCAGCAGTCTTACTCATCCGGGACAGAGTAACTATGGCTACACCTTC
TRBV27	TRBD2	TRBJ2-1	few	CASSHGSGRAPFF	TGTGCCAGCAGTCACGGTAGCGGGAGGGCCCCATTCTTC
TRBV12-3/TRBV12-4	TRBD1	TRBJ1-5	.	CASQLQGRQPQHF	TGTGCCAGTCAACTACAGGGGAGACAGCCCCAGCATTTT
TRBV5-4	TRBD2	TRBJ2-1	.	CASSEPLAGGPGHEQFF	TGTGCCAGCAGCGAACCGTTAGCGGGAGGGCCTGGACATGAGCAGTTCTTC
TRBV28	.	TRBJ1-2	few	CASKRDDYGYTF	TGTGCCAGCAAGCGGGACGACTATGGCTACACCTTC
TRBV27	.	TRBJ2-2	few	CASSLTYDPGELFF	TGTGCCAGCAGTTTAACATACGATCCCGGGGAGCTGTTTTTT
TRBV29-1	.	TRBJ2-7	once	CSVGKRPSYEQYF	TGCAGCGTCGGGAAGCGGCCCTCCTACGAGCAGTACTTC
TRBV7-9	.	TRBJ2-3	few	CASSFRTGTDTQYF	TGTGCCAGCAGCTTCCGGACAGGCACAGATACGCAGTATTTT
TRBV5-6	TRBD1	TRBJ1-1	.	CASSMTGDQAFF	TGTGCCAGCAGCATGACAGGGGATCAAGCTTTCTTT
TRBV7-2	.	TRBJ1-2	many	CASSLDGGLYGYTF	TGTGCCAGCAGCTTAGATGGGGGGCTCTATGGCTACACCTTC
TRBV7-2	TRBD2	TRBJ2-3	.	CASSLAWTSTTDTQYF	TGTGCCAGCAGCTTAGCGTGGACTAGTACCACAGATACGCAGTATTTT
TRBV7-9	.	TRBJ1-1	few	CASSDTSAGTEAFF	TGTGCCAGCAGCGATACATCGGCGGGAACTGAAGCTTTCTTT
TRBV6-6	TRBD1	TRBJ1-1	few	CASSYFPPGTVEAFF	TGTGCCAGCAGTTACTTTCCCCCCGGGACAGTAGAAGCTTTCTTT
TRBV24-1	.	TRBJ2-5	few	CATSENRRGGTQYF	TGTGCCACCAGTGAGAATCGGAGAGGCGGGACCCAGTACTTC
TRBV28	.	TRBJ2-3	.	CASSHTPDEDTQYF	TGTGCCAGCAGTCATACACCCGATGAAGATACGCAGTATTTT
TRBV7-4	TRBD1	TRBJ2-3	.	CASSETTQGALTDTQYF	TGTGCCAGCAGCGAGACGACACAGGGGGCGCTCACAGATACGCAGTATTTT
TRBV20-1	.	TRBJ2-1	few	CSASSAVNEQFF	TGCAGTGCTAGCTCGGCGGTCAATGAGCAGTTCTTC
TRBV9	TRBD2	TRBJ2-1	.	CASSVEAGPYNEQFF	TGTGCCAGCAGCGTAGAAGCGGGGCCCTACAATGAGCAGTTCTTC
TRBV7-8	.	TRBJ2-5	few	CASSAAGGRAGETQYF	TGTGCCAGCAGCGCTGCAGGGGGGCGGGCTGGAGAGACCCAGTACTTC